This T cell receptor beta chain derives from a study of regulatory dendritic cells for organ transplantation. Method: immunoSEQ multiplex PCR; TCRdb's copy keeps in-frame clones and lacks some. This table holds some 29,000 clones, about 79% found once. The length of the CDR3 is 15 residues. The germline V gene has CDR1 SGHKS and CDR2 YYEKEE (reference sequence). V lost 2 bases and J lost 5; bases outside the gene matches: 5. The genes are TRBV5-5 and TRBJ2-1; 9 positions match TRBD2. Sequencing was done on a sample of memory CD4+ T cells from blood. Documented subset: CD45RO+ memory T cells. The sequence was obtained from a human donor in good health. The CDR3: CASSFMPSGNNEQFF. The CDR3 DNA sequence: TGTGCCAGCAGCTTTATGCCTAGCGGGAACAATGAGCAGTTCTTC.